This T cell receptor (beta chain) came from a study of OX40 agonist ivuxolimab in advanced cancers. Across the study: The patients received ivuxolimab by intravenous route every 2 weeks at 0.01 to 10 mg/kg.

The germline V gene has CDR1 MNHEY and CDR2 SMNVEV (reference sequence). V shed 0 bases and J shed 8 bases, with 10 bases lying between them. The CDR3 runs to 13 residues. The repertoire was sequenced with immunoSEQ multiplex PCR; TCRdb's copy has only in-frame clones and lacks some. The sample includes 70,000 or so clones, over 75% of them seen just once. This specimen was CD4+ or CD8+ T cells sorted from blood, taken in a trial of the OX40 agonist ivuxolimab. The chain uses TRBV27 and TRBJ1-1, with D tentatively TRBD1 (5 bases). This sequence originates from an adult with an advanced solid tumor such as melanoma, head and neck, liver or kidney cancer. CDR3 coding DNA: TGTGCCAGCAGTTTATCGAGGCAGGGCGAAGCTTTCTTT. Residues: CASSLSRQGEAFF.